Below, 22 T cell receptor beta chains from the same sample are listed, as sequenced in a study of blood T cell repertoires in COVID-19. Assay used: immunoSEQ multiplex PCR; TCRdb lists only in-frame clones, some missing. Of some 150,000 clones listed, around nine tenths are singletons. The sample consisted of peripheral blood. The receptors stem from a man younger than 35 with active or convalescent COVID-19.

The chain couples TRBV24-1 to TRBJ2-1, with TRBD1 as a possible D gene (6 bases). Trimming removed 4 bases from V and 7 bases from J, with 22 bases in between. This CDR3 has 17 residues. The germline gives CDR1 KGHDR, CDR2 SFDVKD. The CDR3 loop is CATSERVQGRWWNEQFF. The CDR3 DNA is TGTGCCACCAGTGAGCGGGTACAGGGTAGGTGGTGGAATGAGCAGTTCTTC.

The chain uses TRBV3-1 (or the pseudogene TRBV3-2) and TRBJ2-1; D unclear. The CDR3 sequence is 12 residues long. The germline V and J ends were trimmed by 0 bases and 10 bases, with 7 bases remaining between them. Germline assignment: CDR1 LGHDT and CDR2 YNNKEL (reference sequence). The CDR3 here is CASSQDIREQFF. The CDR3 region has the DNA TGTGCCAGCAGCCAAGATATCCGGGAGCAGTTCTTC.

This clone showed up just once. The rearrangement joins TRBV7-2 to TRBJ1-2, with D possibly being TRBD1 (5 bases). Germline CDR1 and CDR2: SGHTA and FQGNSA. Trimming took off 0 bases at V and 3 bases at J, with 8 bases between the two ends. The length of the CDR3 is 14 residues. This chain's CDR3 is CASSLAGGDYGYTF. CDR3 coding DNA: TGTGCCAGCAGCTTAGCCGGGGGGGACTATGGCTACACCTTC.

The chain employs TRBV4-1 and TRBJ2-7; a weak D match, TRBD2 (6 bases). Germline V gene data show CDR1 as MGHRA and CDR2 as YSYEKL. The CDR3 totals 13 residues. V was clipped by 3 bases and J by 4 bases, with 10 bases between them. CDR3 region: CASSQGEAYEQYF. Here the CDR3 DNA reads TGCGCCAGCAGCCAGGGGGAGGCTTACGAGCAGTACTTC.

This rearrangement joins TRBV4-1 to TRBJ1-5; D might be TRBD1 (5 bases). The germline V gene encodes CDR1 MGHRA and CDR2 YSYEKL. Trimming left V 4 bases short and J 6 bases short, with 13 bases between. The CDR3 contains 14 residues. The CDR3 DNA follows: TGCGCCAGCAGCCTTCAGCAGGGAGGTCAGCCCCAGCATTTT. This encodes CASSLQQGGQPQHF.

The chain couples TRBV28 to TRBJ1-4, with a possible D match to TRBD1 (5 bases). CDR3 size: 15 residues. The V and J ends lost 2 bases and 10 bases respectively, with 17 bases between them. CDR1 MDHEN and CDR2 SYDVKM come from the germline V gene. CDR3 protein: CASSLVTGLTGKLFF. For the CDR3, the DNA is TGTGCCAGCAGTTTAGTAACAGGCCTAACGGGAAAACTGTTTTTT. Together with reference TRBV28 and TRBJ1-4, the CDR3 gives the full variable domain: DVKVTQSSRYLVKRTGEKVFLECVQDMDHENMFWYRQDPGLGLRLIYFSYDVKMKEKGDIPEGYSVSREKKERFSLILESASTNQTSMYLCASSLVTGLTGKLFFGSGTQLSVL.

The chain recombines TRBV11-2 with TRBJ2-7; 10 bases map to TRBD2. J lost 2 bases, V lost 8 bases, and 3 bases had no gene match. CDR1 is SGHAT, CDR2 FQNNGV, per germline. The CDR3 has 13 residues. The CDR3 sequence is CASRLAGAYEQYF. The CDR3 region has the DNA TGTGCCAGCCGTCTAGCGGGGGCCTACGAGCAGTACTTC.

This chain uses TRBV25-1 with TRBJ1-1, with D uncertain. The CDR3 totals 12 residues. Germline values: CDR1 MGHDK, CDR2 SYGVNS. The V end was cut by 2 bases, the J end by 11 bases, with 12 bases between. The CDR3 DNA follows: TGTGCCAGCAGTGAAAATCAACAGCGGGCTTTCTTT. Protein product: CASSENQQRAFF.

The chain uses TRBV5-6 and TRBJ2-1, with 11 bases identical to TRBD2. Looked up from germline, CDR1 is SGHDT and CDR2 is YYEEEE. The junction had 9 bases not matched to a gene; V was cut back by 3 bases and J by 7 bases. The CDR3 totals 16 residues. CDR3 nucleotides: TGTGCCAGCAGCTCTGGCGGGACTAGCGGTCTGAATGAGCAGTTCTTC. Translation gives CASSSGGTSGLNEQFF.

This clone has only one observation. The chain carries TRBV13 and TRBJ1-3; D unresolved. The CDR3 spans 14 residues. Germline V gene sequence: CDR1 PRHDT, CDR2 FYEKMQ (reference sequence). Deletions cut 4 bases from V and 2 bases from J, with 9 bases between. CDR3 loop: CASSSAVAGNTIYF. In DNA form, the CDR3 reads TGTGCCAGCAGCTCTGCGGTTGCTGGAAACACCATATATTTT.

V gene TRBV25-1 combines with J gene TRBJ2-3; D is uncertain. CDR1 and CDR2 (germline): MGHDK, SYGVNS. V gave up 1 base and J gave up 6 bases, with 5 bases separating them. The CDR3 runs to 12 residues. CDR3 coding DNA: TGTGCCAGCAGTGAATCCGGGGATACGCAGTATTTT. The encoded protein is CASSESGDTQYF.

The gene calls are TRBV7-9 and TRBJ1-1, with D maybe TRBD1 (6 bases). The CDR3 runs to 14 residues. V was pared by 5 bases and J by 2 bases, with 12 bases between. Germline V gene sequence: CDR1 SEHNR, CDR2 FQNEAQ (reference sequence). CDR3 region: CASSLGQLNTEAFF. The CDR3, as DNA: TGTGCCAGCAGCCTCGGACAGCTTAACACTGAAGCTTTCTTT.

This chain connects TRBV19 to TRBJ1-1; 7 bases are shared with TRBD1. Germline V gene data show CDR1 as LNHDA and CDR2 as SQIVND (reference sequence). The CDR3 is made up of 13 amino acids. The junction had 7 bases not matched to a gene; V was cut back by 7 bases and J by 5 bases. CDR3 in amino acids: CASTGTVGTEAFF. CDR3 bases: TGTGCCAGTACCGGGACAGTGGGGACTGAAGCTTTCTTT.

The chain employs TRBV30 and TRBJ2-7, with 7 bases that match TRBD2. There are 14 residues in the CDR3. Germline lookup yields CDR1 GTSNPN and CDR2 SVGIG (reference sequence). V lost 0 bases to trimming and J lost 4 bases; unmatched junction nucleotides: 6. CDR3 sequence (DNA): TGTGCCTGGAGTGTAGGCGGGAGTGTTTACGAGCAGTACTTC. Protein: CAWSVGGSVYEQYF.

This clone was counted between two and nine times. The rearrangement links TRBV5-1 to TRBJ2-2; D might be TRBD2 (6 bases). V dropped 5 bases and J dropped 0 bases, with 14 bases sitting between them. Germline V gives CDR1 SGHRS, CDR2 YFSETQ. This CDR3 comprises 16 residues. CDR3 loop: CASRQGRGSNTGELFF. Here the CDR3 DNA reads TGCGCCAGCAGGCAGGGTCGGGGGTCGAACACCGGGGAGCTGTTTTTT.

This chain links TRBV6-6 with TRBJ2-1; D gene uncertain. The length of the CDR3 is 15 residues. With 2 bases removed from V and 2 bases from J, the gap between germline ends came to 10 bases. From germline, CDR1 is MNHNY and CDR2 SVGAGI (reference sequence). The CDR3 loop reads CASSYGQITYNEQFF. CDR3 nucleotide sequence: TGTGCCAGCAGTTACGGGCAGATTACCTACAATGAGCAGTTCTTC.

The chain is built from TRBV7-8 and TRBJ2-1; 7 positions match TRBD1. CDR1 and CDR2 (germline): SGHVS, FQNEAQ. With V trimmed by 0 bases and J by 10 bases, 6 bases remained unmatched. This CDR3 is 14 amino acids long. CDR3 coding DNA: TGTGCCAGCAGCTTAGCGCCAGGGGGATCGGAGCAGTTCTTC. It yields the protein CASSLAPGGSEQFF.

CDR3 loop: CASSSFAEPGTVETQYF. Here the CDR3 DNA reads TGTGCCAGCAGCTCGTTTGCGGAACCAGGGACAGTAGAGACCCAGTACTTC. The chain links TRBV13 to TRBJ2-5, with 7 bases lining up with TRBD1. CDR1 and CDR2 (germline): PRHDT, FYEKMQ (reference sequence). The CDR3 totals 17 residues. J was trimmed by 4 bases and V by 4 bases; bases with no gene match: 15.

There are a few counts of this clone. The rearrangement links TRBV19 to TRBJ2-3; 10 bases match TRBD2. Germline CDR1 and CDR2: LNHDA and SQIVND (reference sequence). With V trimmed by 5 bases and J by 5 bases, 7 bases remained unmatched. The CDR3 is 15 amino acids. CDR3 bases: TGTGCCAGTAGTGGACTAGCGGCCGGGGGAGATACGCAGTATTTT. This gives the protein CASSGLAAGGDTQYF.

The chain combines TRBV3-1 (or the pseudogene TRBV3-2) with TRBJ1-6; D is perhaps TRBD1 (6 bases). The CDR3 length is 12 residues. Germline loops: CDR1 LGHDT, CDR2 YNNKEL (reference sequence). Trimming took 5 bases from V and 8 from J, leaving 7 bases between them. CDR3 loop: CASSDRHSPLHF. The CDR3 nucleotides read TGTGCCAGCAGCGACAGGCATTCACCCCTCCACTTT.

The CDR3 reads CASSLARTGNGYTF. Here the CDR3 DNA reads TGTGCCAGCAGCTTAGCAAGGACAGGGAATGGCTACACCTTC. The chain uses TRBV7-2 and TRBJ1-2; 8 nucleotides match TRBD1. The CDR3 runs 14 residues. Germline lookup yields CDR1 SGHTA and CDR2 FQGNSA. Germline trimming cut 0 bases from V and 6 bases from J; bases unmatched to any gene: 3.

J is TRBJ2-3 and V is TRBV6-5; D is perhaps TRBD2 (5 bases). Trimming shortened V by 7 bases and J by 2 bases, and 16 bases separated the two germline ends. The CDR3 has 15 amino acids. CDR1 MNHEY and CDR2 SVGAGI come from the germline V gene. CDR3 region: CASTELPGSTDTQYF. The CDR3, as DNA: TGTGCCAGCACCGAACTCCCGGGGTCCACAGATACGCAGTATTTT.